This TCR beta chain was captured in a study of graft-versus-host responses after intestinal transplantation. The overall study: Transplantation in recipients was multivisceral, liver-intestinal, or isolated intestinal.

V dropped 7 bases and J dropped 3; count of bases not matched to a gene: 6. Germline-derived CDR1 and CDR2 are MNHEY and SMNVEV (reference sequence). The CDR3 length is 14 residues. The authors plated approximately 200,000 CFSE-labeled responder cells with approximately 200,000 irradiated, violet-dye-labeled stimulator cells. Researchers sorted proliferating CFSE-low CD3+CD4+ and CD3+CD8+ responders once the reaction had finished. Study-level findings and limits: Peak circulating GvH clone levels were associated with early post-transplant HvG declines. Allografts of one patient group, those with graft-donor T cell macrochimerism, had high graft-versus-host to host-versus-graft clonal ratios.

Profiling relied on immunoSEQ multiplex PCR, and the TCRdb table lists in-frame clones only, not all of them. The top ten hold 4.5% to 6% of the sample, which has about 7,000 clones, 31% seen once. Sequenced here: alloreactive CD8+ T cells from a mixed lymphocyte reaction culture, sampled before transplantation. Subset of the sample: CFSE-low proliferating T cells sorted from approximately six-day pre-transplant mixed lymphocyte reaction (GvH or HvG direction). V and J are TRBV27 and TRBJ2-1; 7 bases are shared with TRBD2. The receptor was derived from a human patient who was an organ donor for intestinal transplantation. CDR3 in DNA: TGTGCCAGCACTCGAGCGGGGAACTACAATGAGCAGTTCTTC. This gives the protein CASTRAGNYNEQFF.